These 3 T cell receptor beta chains were sequenced from one sample in a study of cytotoxic CD8 clonotypes in ibrutinib-treated CLL. Using immunoSEQ multiplex PCR, the repertoire was profiled, and TCRdb retains in-frame clones only, with some absent. The table includes more than 70,000 clones, around 79% detected once. The source was PBMCs, collected after 12 months of ibrutinib treatment. Receptors originate from a human donor with chronic lymphocytic leukemia.

This clone appeared once. The chain recombines TRBV7-2 with TRBJ1-3; D not resolved. Trimming removed 5 bases from V and 4 bases from J, with 12 bases in between. The germline V gene has CDR1 SGHTA and CDR2 FQGNSA. The CDR3 loop spans 14 amino acids. The CDR3 DNA follows: TGTGCCAGCAGCCCGCGCGGAGGCGGAAACACCATATATTTT. It specifies CASSPRGGGNTIYF.

A single count supports this clone. The CDR3 sequence: CASSPGGLNTGELFF. CDR3 nucleotide sequence: TGTGCCAGCTCACCAGGGGGACTGAACACCGGGGAGCTGTTTTTT. The rearrangement uses TRBV18 and TRBJ2-2, with a tentative D call TRBD2 (6 bases). CDR3 length equals 15 residues. Trimming shortened V by 2 bases and J by 1 base, and 8 bases separated the two germline ends. The V gene's germline CDR1 is KGHSH and CDR2 LQKENI.

J is TRBJ1-2 and V is TRBV7-2, with D possibly matching TRBD1 (6 bases). The CDR3 loop spans 15 amino acids. Germline V gives CDR1 SGHTA, CDR2 FQGNSA. Trimming took off 1 base at V and 2 bases at J, with 11 bases between the two ends. CDR3 nucleotides: TGTGCCAGCAGCTTAGTCAGGGGTAACAACTATGGCTACACCTTC. The encoded protein is CASSLVRGNNYGYTF.